One and the same sample provided the 16 T cell receptor beta chains below, sequenced in a study of T-cell memory formation after mild COVID-19 (dated by TCRdb to the early 2020s). The receptor library was made with 5' RACE. These reads were obtained on an Illumina NovaSeq 6000. The raw public data were reprocessed by TCRdb itself: fastp quality trimming at Q25, MiXCR clonotype calling, in-frame beta chains only. CDR3 protein duplicates are merged, each entry listing the most common genes and DNA. This sample comprises around 250,000 distinct CDR3 sequences, 16% of them detected only once. The ten largest clones add up to 22% of the sample. Sequenced material: PBMCs or a T cell subset sorted from them (not recorded which). The receptors derive from a man aged 18 to 29 who had mild COVID-19 (a few samples of this study predate the infection). The sample titles of this study are shuffled in the database, so cell type and time point are left out; the donor was told from shared clones.

This rearrangement joins TRBV5-4 to TRBJ2-1, with 7 bases aligning to TRBD1. Trimming at V came to 5 bases and at J to 12 bases, leaving 11 bases not matched to a gene. The length of the CDR3 is 13 residues. Germline CDR1 and CDR2: SGHNT and YYREEE (reference sequence). CDR3 coding DNA: TGTGCCAGCAGGACGGGGACAGTTACACGGCAGTTCTTC. Translated: CASRTGTVTRQFF.

CDR3 nucleotides: TGCGCCAGCAGCCCCGCCTCTGTGGGACAAGAGACCCAGTACTTC. This encodes CASSPASVGQETQYF. The gene calls are TRBV5-1 and TRBJ2-5; unclear D gene. Germline V CDR1 and CDR2: SGHRS, YFSETQ. The V and J ends lost 4 bases and 2 bases respectively, with 15 bases between them. The CDR3 loop spans 15 amino acids. Filled out from reference TRBV5-1 and TRBJ2-5, the complete variable domain reads KAGVTQTPRYLIKTRGQQVTLSCSPISGHRSVSWYQQTPGQGLQFLFEYFSETQRNKGNFPGRFSGRQFSNSRSEMNVSTLELGDSALYLCASSPASVGQETQYFGPGTRLLVL.

This clonotype came up a few times. The chain recombines TRBV20-1 with TRBJ2-3; 11 nucleotides agree with TRBD2. The CDR3 loop spans 15 amino acids. V trimming: 1 base; J trimming: 2 bases; junction bases outside the gene matches: 2. The germline CDR1 and CDR2 sequences are DFQATT and SNEGSKA (reference sequence). The chain's CDR3 is CSARGLAGPTDTQYF. Written as DNA, the CDR3 is TGCAGTGCTAGAGGACTAGCGGGGCCCACAGATACGCAGTATTTT.

This clonotype was recorded at least ten times. The rearrangement uses TRBV7-2 and TRBJ1-1; D is unclear. V was pared by 4 bases and J by 4 bases, with 7 bases between. The CDR3 runs to 12 residues. CDR1 and CDR2 from the germline V gene are SGHTA and FQGNSA. The CDR3 DNA reads as TGTGCCAGCAGCTCCCGTCCCACTGAAGCTTTCTTT. Translating it yields CASSSRPTEAFF.

The sample holds a few counts of this clonotype. V usage is TRBV6-2 or TRBV6-3 and J usage is TRBJ1-1; D is uncertain. The V and J ends lost 4 bases and 1 base respectively, with 13 bases between them. The CDR3 has 15 amino acids. CDR1 and CDR2 (germline): MNHEY, SVGEGT. CDR3 in DNA: TGTGCCAGCAGTTCTCGGGTGCTCGGGAACACTGAAGCTTTCTTT. Amino acids: CASSSRVLGNTEAFF.

V gene TRBV7-9 combines with J gene TRBJ2-4; TRBD1 agrees at 9 bases. Germline V gene sequence: CDR1 SEHNR, CDR2 FQNEAQ (reference sequence). The V and J ends lost 5 bases and 5 bases, in that order; junction bases with no gene match: 10. This CDR3 is 16 amino acids long. CDR3 nucleotide sequence: TGTGCCAGCAGCCCCCCGGCCAACAGGGGGCAAAACATTCAGTACTTC. Translated, it gives CASSPPANRGQNIQYF.

This clonotype was observed a handful of times. The gene calls are TRBV7-2 and TRBJ2-7; tentative D call: TRBD1 (6 bases). Germline values: CDR1 SGHTA, CDR2 FQGNSA. CDR3 length equals 16 residues. V was pared by 1 base and J by 1 base, with 14 bases between. The CDR3 DNA reads TGTGCCAGCAGCTTAGGGGGCTGGGGGCGGTCCTACGAGCAGTACTTC. It translates to CASSLGGWGRSYEQYF.

A remark on this clonotype: At one end, the junction sequence differs from germline, possibly due to a read error. This chain connects TRBV7-7 to TRBJ2-2, with D uncertain. The length of the CDR3 is 16 residues. Germline CDR1 reads SSHAT; CDR2 reads FNYEAQ (reference sequence). The CDR3: CASSLLPGRNTGELFF. The CDR3 nucleotides read TGTGCTAGCAGCTTACTCCCGGGTCGGAACACCGGGGAGCTGTTTTTT.

This clonotype was picked up a small number of times. The chain couples TRBV6-6 to TRBJ1-3; D is unclear. CDR3 length: 12 amino acids. Germline V gene data show CDR1 as MNHNY and CDR2 as SVGAGI (reference sequence). With 2 bases removed from V and 4 bases from J, the gap between germline ends came to 3 bases. The CDR3: CASSYQGNTIYF. CDR3 bases: TGTGCCAGCAGTTACCAAGGAAACACCATATATTTT.

This chain links TRBV10-3 with TRBJ2-7; a weak D match, TRBD1 (6 bases). Between the trimmed V and J ends, which lost 0 bases and 0 bases, there was a span of 9 bases. The germline gives CDR1 ENHRY, CDR2 SYGVKD. The CDR3 spans 15 residues. In DNA, the CDR3 is TGTGCCATCAGTGAGTCACACAGGGACTCCTACGAGCAGTACTTC. Translation: CAISESHRDSYEQYF.

The chain has TRBV5-1 and TRBJ2-1, with 10 bases aligning to TRBD2. This CDR3 has 16 amino acids. With 4 bases clipped from V and 4 bases from J, the junction kept 8 bases outside the gene matches. Germline CDR1 reads SGHRS; CDR2 reads YFSETQ. CDR3 sequence reads: CASSESLAGAYNEQFF. CDR3 in DNA: TGCGCCAGCAGCGAGAGCCTAGCGGGGGCTTACAATGAGCAGTTCTTC. The entire variable domain, with the rest obtained from reference TRBV5-1 and TRBJ2-1, is as follows: KAGVTQTPRYLIKTRGQQVTLSCSPISGHRSVSWYQQTPGQGLQFLFEYFSETQRNKGNFPGRFSGRQFSNSRSEMNVSTLELGDSALYLCASSESLAGAYNEQFFGPGTRLTVL.

J is TRBJ2-6 and V is TRBV4-3; no clear D. V lost 2 bases and J lost 0, with 5 bases in between. CDR3 size: 15 residues. Germline CDR1 is LGHNA and CDR2 is YSLEER. The CDR3 bases are TGCGCCAGCAGCCAACCTTACTCTGGGGCCAACGTCCTGACTTTC. It translates to CASSQPYSGANVLTF.

This clonotype has only a few counts. The CDR3 loop reads CASSLEGERQPQHF. As DNA, the CDR3 is TGTGCCAGCAGCTTGGAGGGAGAGCGTCAGCCCCAGCATTTT. V and J are TRBV5-6 and TRBJ1-5; D is uncertain. From germline, CDR1 is SGHDT and CDR2 YYEEEE. The CDR3 length is 14 residues. Trimming removed 0 bases at V and 6 bases at J, with 10 bases between.

This clonotype was counted only a few times. The chain uses TRBV6-6 and TRBJ2-2; D possibly matches TRBD1 or TRBD2 (5 bases each). The CDR3 sequence is 14 residues long. Trimming left V 7 bases short and J 6 bases short, with 15 bases between. Germline lookup yields CDR1 MNHNY and CDR2 SVGAGI (reference sequence). The CDR3 DNA reads TGTGCCAGCACCCGGGGCGGTGGGGCCGGGGAGCTGTTTTTT. Encoded protein: CASTRGGGAGELFF.

The V gene is TRBV27, the J gene TRBJ2-3; possibly TRBD1 or TRBD2 for D (5 bases each). The length of the CDR3 is 14 residues. V was trimmed by 5 bases and J by 4 bases, leaving 13 bases between them. Germline V gene lookup returns CDR1 MNHEY and CDR2 SMNVEV (reference sequence). The CDR3 loop reads CASSPRDVADTQYF. The CDR3 DNA sequence: TGTGCCAGCAGTCCAAGGGACGTAGCAGATACGCAGTATTTT.

This clonotype turned up a few times. V gene TRBV7-2 combines with J gene TRBJ2-3, with a weak D call TRBD1 (5 bases). There are 13 residues in the CDR3. Germline V CDR1 and CDR2: SGHTA, FQGNSA. V lost 6 bases to trimming and J lost 2 bases, with 9 bases between them. The CDR3 here is CASRVGDTDTQYF. The CDR3 nucleotides read TGTGCCAGCAGGGTAGGGGACACAGATACGCAGTATTTT.